These 12 T cell receptor beta chains were all obtained from the same sample, sequenced in a study of cytomegalovirus exposure and HLA in healthy donors. 13 Jbeta primers and 60 Vbeta primers were used for the PCR. The data were produced by immunoSEQ multiplex PCR, yet TCRdb's version contains in-frame clones alone and is incomplete. The repertoire has some 130,000 clones, roughly 80% of them found once; the top ten carry 2% to 2.5%. Material: PBMCs. These receptors came from a man under 40 in good health and CMV-seronegative.

This clone was counted between two and nine times. The rearrangement links TRBV5-1 to TRBJ2-3; 14 nucleotides align to TRBD2. CDR1 is SGHRS, CDR2 YFSETQ, per germline. V gave up 4 bases and J gave up 5 bases; unmatched junction bases: 6. The CDR3 spans 16 residues. CDR3 sequence reads: CASSPGLAGDVDTQYF. Here the CDR3 DNA reads TGCGCCAGCAGCCCGGGACTAGCGGGAGACGTAGATACGCAGTATTTT.

The chain links TRBV30 to TRBJ2-7; D uncertain. Germline V gene lookup returns CDR1 GTSNPN and CDR2 SVGIG (reference sequence). This CDR3 has 12 amino acids. V lost 3 bases and J lost 3, with 9 bases in between. The CDR3: CAWSVEDYEQYF. In nucleotides, the CDR3 is TGTGCCTGGAGCGTAGAAGACTACGAGCAGTACTTC.

CDR3 in amino acids: CASSLEIGATEAFF. CDR3 coding DNA: TGTGCCAGCAGCTTAGAGATAGGGGCAACTGAAGCTTTCTTT. This sequence joins TRBV7-9 and TRBJ1-1; tentatively, D is TRBD1 (5 bases). Germline V gives CDR1 SEHNR, CDR2 FQNEAQ (reference sequence). Trimming cost V 1 base and J 5 bases, with 11 bases left between them. The CDR3 spans 14 residues.

Only a few counts were recorded for this clone. The chain is built from TRBV4-1 and TRBJ2-7; no clear D gene. The CDR3 is made up of 13 amino acids. Trimming removed 3 bases at V and 2 bases at J, with 8 bases between. From germline, CDR1 is MGHRA and CDR2 YSYEKL. CDR3 in amino acids: CASSQWPAYEQYF. CDR3 DNA sequence: TGCGCCAGCAGCCAGTGGCCTGCCTACGAGCAGTACTTC.

The chain combines TRBV7-3 with TRBJ2-1; 10 nucleotides match TRBD1. CDR1 and CDR2 (germline): SGHTA, FQGTGA. The CDR3 sequence is 17 residues long. Losses at the gene ends were 1 base for V and 2 bases for J; bases not matched to a gene: 5. CDR3 sequence: CASSLISGTGAYNEQFF. For the CDR3, the DNA is TGTGCCAGCAGCTTAATTTCCGGGACAGGGGCCTACAATGAGCAGTTCTTC.

The chain employs TRBV7-8 and TRBJ2-7; tentative D call: TRBD2 (5 bases). V was trimmed by 2 bases and J by 0 bases, leaving 8 bases between them. Germline CDR1 and CDR2: SGHVS and FQNEAQ. This CDR3 spans 14 amino acids. The CDR3, as DNA: TGTGCCAGCAGCTTACGGGAAAACTCCTACGAGCAGTACTTC. It encodes CASSLRENSYEQYF.

The chain employs TRBV18 and TRBJ2-5; D remains unclear. The CDR3 extends over 13 amino acids. V lost 3 bases and J 4 bases, leaving 9 bases between the germline ends. CDR1 and CDR2 (germline): KGHSH, LQKENI. The CDR3 DNA reads TGTGCCAGCTCACCGGGTGAGGCAGAGACCCAGTACTTC. As protein: CASSPGEAETQYF.

The chain uses TRBV7-9 and TRBJ2-7; weak D call: TRBD1 (5 bases). The CDR3 has 13 residues. Trimming removed 5 bases from V and 3 bases from J, with 11 bases in between. Germline CDR1 reads SEHNR; CDR2 reads FQNEAQ (reference sequence). The DNA of the CDR3 is TGTGCCAGCAGCCTCGGACAATTCTACGAGCAGTACTTC. Translated: CASSLGQFYEQYF.

The chain recombines TRBV27 with TRBJ2-7, with 10 positions matching TRBD1. This CDR3 is 13 amino acids long. Germline values: CDR1 MNHEY, CDR2 SMNVEV (reference sequence). After removal of 5 bases from V and 5 bases from J, the junction contained 3 bases not matched to a gene. DNA for the CDR3: TGTGCCAGCAGTATGGGACAGGGGAACGAGCAGTACTTC. It specifies CASSMGQGNEQYF.

The chain has TRBV9 and TRBJ2-7, with TRBD2 identical over 8 bases. V shed 4 bases, J shed 0 bases, and the junction held 12 bases outside the gene matches. Germline assignment: CDR1 SGDLS and CDR2 YYNGEE. CDR3 length: 17 amino acids. Here the CDR3 reads CASSKGVAGSSSYEQYF. The CDR3 DNA is TGTGCCAGCAGCAAGGGGGTAGCGGGAAGTAGCTCCTACGAGCAGTACTTC. The full variable domain, completed using reference TRBV9 and TRBJ2-7, is DSGVTQTPKHLITATGQRVTLRCSPRSGDLSVYWYQQSLDQGLQFLIQYYNGEERAKGNILERFSAQQFPDLHSELNLSSLELGDSALYFCASSKGVAGSSSYEQYFGPGTRLTVT.

J is TRBJ1-1 and V is TRBV5-5; 7 bases are shared with TRBD1. Germline CDR1 SGHKS, CDR2 YYEKEE (reference sequence). The CDR3 totals 13 residues. V was pared by 2 bases and J by 3 bases, with 1 base of the junction left unmatched. This CDR3 reads CASSFQGDTEAFF. CDR3 DNA sequence: TGTGCCAGCAGCTTTCAGGGGGACACTGAAGCTTTCTTT.

V gene TRBV29-1 combines with J gene TRBJ1-4; D unclear. Trimming shortened V by 4 bases and J by 7 bases, and 16 bases separated the two germline ends. CDR3 length equals 14 residues. Germline V gives CDR1 SQVTM, CDR2 ANQGSEA. The CDR3 loop is CSVVVSPAGEKLFF. In DNA, the CDR3 is TGCAGCGTTGTTGTTTCCCCTGCGGGTGAAAAACTGTTTTTT.